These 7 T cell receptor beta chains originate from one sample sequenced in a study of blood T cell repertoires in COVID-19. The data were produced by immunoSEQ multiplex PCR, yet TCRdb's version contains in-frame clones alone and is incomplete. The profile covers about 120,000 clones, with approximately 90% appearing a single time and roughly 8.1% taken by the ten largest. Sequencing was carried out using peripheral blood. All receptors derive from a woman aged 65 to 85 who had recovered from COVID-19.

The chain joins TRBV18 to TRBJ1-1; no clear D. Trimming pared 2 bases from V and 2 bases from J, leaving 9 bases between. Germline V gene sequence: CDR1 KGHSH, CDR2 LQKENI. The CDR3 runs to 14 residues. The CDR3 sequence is CASSPTTPNTEAFF. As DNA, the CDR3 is TGTGCCAGCTCACCAACGACACCTAACACTGAAGCTTTCTTT.

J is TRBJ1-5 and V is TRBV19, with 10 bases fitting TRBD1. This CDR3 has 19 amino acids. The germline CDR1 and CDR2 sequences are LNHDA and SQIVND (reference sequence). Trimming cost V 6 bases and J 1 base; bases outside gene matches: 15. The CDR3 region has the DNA TGTGCCAGTAGGAACGAGCCCGGGACAGGGGTATTCAGCAATCAGCCCCAGCATTTT. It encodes CASRNEPGTGVFSNQPQHF.

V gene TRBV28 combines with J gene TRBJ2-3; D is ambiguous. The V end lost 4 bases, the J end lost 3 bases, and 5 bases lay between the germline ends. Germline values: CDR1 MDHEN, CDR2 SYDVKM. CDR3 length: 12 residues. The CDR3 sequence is CASSSRTDTQYF. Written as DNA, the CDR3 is TGTGCCAGCAGTTCCCGTACAGATACGCAGTATTTT.

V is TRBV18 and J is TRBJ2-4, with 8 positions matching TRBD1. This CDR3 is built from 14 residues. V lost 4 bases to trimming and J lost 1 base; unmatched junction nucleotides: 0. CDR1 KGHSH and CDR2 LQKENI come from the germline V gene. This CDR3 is CASSRTGAKNIQYF. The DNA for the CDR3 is TGTGCCAGCTCACGGACAGGGGCCAAAAACATTCAGTACTTC.

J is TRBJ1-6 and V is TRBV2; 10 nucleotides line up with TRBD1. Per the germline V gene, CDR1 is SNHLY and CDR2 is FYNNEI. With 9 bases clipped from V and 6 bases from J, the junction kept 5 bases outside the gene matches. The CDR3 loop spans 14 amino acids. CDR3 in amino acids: CARDRGGANSPLHF. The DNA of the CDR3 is TGTGCCAGGGACAGGGGGGGTGCTAATTCACCCCTCCACTTT.

CDR3 nucleotides: TGTGCCAGCAGCAAATCGGAGAGGACAGGGACCAATCAGCCCCAGCATTTT. This codes for CASSKSERTGTNQPQHF. The chain has TRBV21-1 and TRBJ1-5; the table calls TRBD1, which could not be checked here. TRBV21-1 is noted as a pseudogene. CDR3 size: 17 residues.

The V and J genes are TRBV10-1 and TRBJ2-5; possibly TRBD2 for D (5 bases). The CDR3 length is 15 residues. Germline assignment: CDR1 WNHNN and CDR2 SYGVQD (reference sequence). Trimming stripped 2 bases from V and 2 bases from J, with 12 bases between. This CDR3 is CASSEGRESQETQYF. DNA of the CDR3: TGCGCCAGCAGTGAGGGTAGGGAGTCACAAGAGACCCAGTACTTC.